These T cell receptor beta chains were read from a single sample in a study of shared clonotypes between healthy human individuals. Using immunoSEQ multiplex PCR, the repertoire was profiled, and TCRdb retains in-frame clones only, with some absent. The data show about 470,000 clones, with about 85% seen just once and approximately 13% held by the top ten. Source material: PBMCs. All receptors derive from a woman between 40 and 50 years old in good health. Some clones in this sample may be carry-over from other donors' samples. The CDR3 runs from the conserved cysteine through the conserved F or W. A D gene is named only where the DNA matches it firmly. A clone size is listed for some rows: how often the clone was seen (once, few, many), or a class if it is expanded.

>TRBV7-2|.|TRBJ1-1|.
TGTGCCAGCCAGGGACCGAGGAACACTGAAGCTTTCTTT
CASQGPRNTEAFF
>TRBV5-1|TRBD2|TRBJ2-5|.
TGCGCCAGCAGCTTGGCCGGCGGGAGGGAGACCCAGTACTTC
CASSLAGGRETQYF
>TRBV28|TRBD1|TRBJ1-2|.
TGTGCCAGCAGCCCTCCTTTATCGACAGGGGATCACTATGGCTACACCTTC
CASSPPLSTGDHYGYTF
>TRBV28|.|TRBJ2-1|.
TGTGCCAGCAGTATGCGGCGTGAGCAGTTCTTC
CASSMRREQFF
>TRBV27|TRBD1|TRBJ1-2|.
TGTGCCAGCAGTTTACGACAGGGGAGTTACTATGGCTACACCTTC
CASSLRQGSYYGYTF
>TRBV19|TRBD2|TRBJ2-3|once
TGTGCCAGTAGTATAGGACTAGCGGGGCACACAGATACGCAGTATTTT
CASSIGLAGHTDTQYF
>TRBV7-2|.|TRBJ2-5|.
TGTGCCAGCAGCTTATTGGGGGGTCAGGAGACCCAGTACTTC
CASSLLGGQETQYF
>TRBV27|.|TRBJ2-6|few
TGTGCCAGCAGTCTCAGGGGGGCTGGGGCCAACGTCCTGACTTTC
CASSLRGAGANVLTF
>TRBV30|TRBD1|TRBJ1-5|.
TGTGCCTGGAGTGTAGGCCAGGGGGGGGGCAATCAGCCCCAGCATTTT
CAWSVGQGGGNQPQHF
>TRBV28|TRBD1|TRBJ2-7|.
TGTGCCAGCAGTTCCCCGGGACAGGGGGCGCGCGGGCAGTACTTC
CASSSPGQGARGQYF
>TRBV28|.|TRBJ1-6|.
TGTGCCAGCAGGGATTATACGGGGAGAAATTCACCCCTCCACTTT
CASRDYTGRNSPLHF
>TRBV5-1|.|TRBJ1-1|.
TGCGCCAGCAGCTTGGCGCAGGGTGAAGCTTTCTTT
CASSLAQGEAFF
>TRBV5-4|.|TRBJ2-2|.
TGTGCCAGCAGCTTGCCGACAGGTGGGACCGGGGAGCTGTTTTTT
CASSLPTGGTGELFF
>TRBV5-1|.|TRBJ2-3|.
TGCGCCAGCAGCTTTCTACTTAGCACAGATACGCAGTATTTT
CASSFLLSTDTQYF
>TRBV5-1|.|TRBJ1-5|.
TGCGCCAGCAGCTTGTCAGGGGCCGTGGGTCAGCCCCAGCATTTT
CASSLSGAVGQPQHF
>TRBV19|TRBD2|TRBJ2-7|.
TGTGCCAGTAGCCGGGGACTAGCGGGAACGTCCTACGAGCAGTACTTC
CASSRGLAGTSYEQYF
>TRBV4-1|TRBD2|TRBJ2-2|.
TGCGCCAGCAGCCAAGAAAGCGGGAGCCACCCCGGGGACACCGGGGAGCTGTTTTTT
CASSQESGSHPGDTGELFF
>TRBV29-1|TRBD1|TRBJ2-7|.
TGCAGCGTTGTAGACAGGGGAAGGCACGAGCAGTACTTC
CSVVDRGRHEQYF
>TRBV27|.|TRBJ1-3|few
TGTGCCAGCAGTCTGATCGCTCCGGGACCAACCTCTGGAAACACCATATATTTT
CASSLIAPGPTSGNTIYF
>TRBV4-1|.|TRBJ2-1|.
TGCGCCAGCAGCCAAGACTCCGGAAGGGGGGCCTACAATGAGCAGTTCTTC
CASSQDSGRGAYNEQFF
>TRBV11-2|TRBD1|TRBJ2-1|.
TGTGCCAGCAGCTTTACAGGGGGCGCATTAAATGAGCAGTTCTTC
CASSFTGGALNEQFF
>TRBV7-9|TRBD1|TRBJ1-1|.
TGTGCCAGCAGCCCCTTGGAACAGGGGGCACTGAACACTGAAGCTTTCTTT
CASSPLEQGALNTEAFF
>TRBV7-2|.|TRBJ2-3|once
TGTGCCAGCAGCTTAGGGGTAGATACGCAGTATTTT
CASSLGVDTQYF
>TRBV7-9|.|TRBJ2-7|.
TGTGCCAGCAGCTACGGGGGTGGAGACTACGAGCAGTACTTC
CASSYGGGDYEQYF
>TRBV7-9|TRBD1|TRBJ2-3|.
TGTGCCAGCAGCTTCCGGGACAGGGGCGGGATAGATACGCAGTATTTT
CASSFRDRGGIDTQYF
>TRBV5-4|.|TRBJ2-3|.
TGTGCCAGCAGCCTACAGACTGGAGGCACAGATACGCAGTATTTT
CASSLQTGGTDTQYF
>TRBV7-2|.|TRBJ2-2|.
TGTGCCAGCAGCTTTACGCCATCCGGGGAGCTGTTTTTT
CASSFTPSGELFF
>TRBV11-2|.|TRBJ2-5|.
TGTGCCAGCAGCTTAAGCTCCGGGAGAGAGACCCAGTACTTC
CASSLSSGRETQYF
>TRBV4-2|TRBD2|TRBJ2-3|.
TGTGCCAGCAGCCAAGAATTAGCGGGCATCACAGATACGCAGTATTTT
CASSQELAGITDTQYF
>TRBV7-3|.|TRBJ2-5|.
TGTGCCAGCAGCTCTGGGGAGACCCAGTACTTC
CASSSGETQYF
>TRBV6-1|TRBD1|TRBJ2-3|.
TGTGCCAGCAGTGAAGAGACAGGGGGCTCAGATACGCAGTATTTT
CASSEETGGSDTQYF
>TRBV2|.|TRBJ1-4|.
TGTGCCAGCACCGCATACGGACAGCCAAATGAAAAACTGTTTTTT
CASTAYGQPNEKLFF
>TRBV7-8|.|TRBJ2-7|.
TGTGCCAGCAGCTTAGAGGCCGCCAGCTACGAGCAGTACTTC
CASSLEAASYEQYF
>TRBV11-2|.|TRBJ2-7|.
TGTGCCAGCAGCTTAGAGGCGGCCCTAGCCCCCTACGAGCAGTACTTC
CASSLEAALAPYEQYF
>TRBV18|.|TRBJ1-1|.
TGTGCCAGCTCACCCTTGACAGGAAGCCTCAACACTGAAGCTTTCTTT
CASSPLTGSLNTEAFF
>TRBV29-1|.|TRBJ1-2|few
TGCAGCGTTGAAGTTTTTTGGACAGCCACTAACTATGGCTACACCTTC
CSVEVFWTATNYGYTF
>TRBV27|TRBD2|TRBJ2-7|.
TGTGCCAGCAGTTTAAGTGTGACCTCAAGACTAGCGGGAGGCACCTACGAGCAGTACTTC
CASSLSVTSRLAGGTYEQYF
>TRBV7-6|TRBD2|TRBJ2-5|many
TGTGCCAGCAGCAAAAGCGGGAGCCGAGAGACCCAGTACTTC
CASSKSGSRETQYF
>TRBV10-1|TRBD2|TRBJ2-1|few
TGCGCCAGCAGCGAAGGACATAGGGGACTACCCGAGGTAGGTAGTGAGCAGTTCTTC
CASSEGHRGLPEVGSEQFF
>TRBV19|.|TRBJ1-4|.
TGTGCCAGTAGTAAACAAGCGCCGGGACTCCGAACCCCTAATGAAAAACTGTTTTTT
CASSKQAPGLRTPNEKLFF
>TRBV7-2|.|TRBJ2-1|few
TGTGCCAGCAGCTTAGCGGTAGGTGAGCAGTTCTTC
CASSLAVGEQFF
>TRBV7-8|.|TRBJ1-1|once
TGTGCCAGCAGCTTAGCGGGGGAAACTGAAGCTTTCTTT
CASSLAGETEAFF
>TRBV7-3|.|TRBJ2-3|.
TGTGCCAGCAGCCGGGGGGCCCCCACAGATACGCAGTATTTT
CASSRGAPTDTQYF
>TRBV7-8|TRBD2|TRBJ2-7|.
TGTGCCAGCAGCCCGGGACTAGGTCGGCGCGAGCAGTACTTC
CASSPGLGRREQYF
>TRBV11-2|TRBD2|TRBJ2-1|few
TGTGCCAGCAGCTTAGATAGCGGGAGTGGTGAGCAGTTCTTC
CASSLDSGSGEQFF
>TRBV7-8|.|TRBJ2-2|few
TGTGCCAGCAGCGCTTATAAGTCGGGCCCCGGGGAGCTGTTTTTT
CASSAYKSGPGELFF
>TRBV19|.|TRBJ2-6|.
TGTGCCAGTAGTATAGGGGTAAACTCTGGGGCCAACGTCCTGACTTTC
CASSIGVNSGANVLTF
>TRBV10-3|.|TRBJ2-3|.
TGTGCCATCAGTGTCGGGGCCACAGATACGCAGTATTTT
CAISVGATDTQYF
>TRBV10-3|TRBD2|TRBJ2-7|.
TGTGCCATCAGTCCCCGGACTAGCAGCTACGAGCAGTACTTC
CAISPRTSSYEQYF
>TRBV6-1|.|TRBJ1-3|many
TGTGCCAGCACTCAAGCAGGGGCGACCTCTGGAAACACCATATATTTT
CASTQAGATSGNTIYF
>TRBV27|.|TRBJ1-1|.
TGTGCCAGCAGTTTATCTCTACACGGAACTGAAGCTTTCTTT
CASSLSLHGTEAFF
>TRBV20-1|.|TRBJ1-1|few
TGCAGTGCTCGGACGAATGAAGCTTTCTTT
CSARTNEAFF
>TRBV5-1|.|TRBJ2-5|.
TGCGCCAGCAGGGGGACAAGCGGCCAAGAGACCCAGTACTTC
CASRGTSGQETQYF